Listed below are T cell receptor beta chains from one sample, sequenced in a study of patients and donors after allogeneic stem cell transplantation. TCRdb itself ran the RT-PCR reads through MiXCR, one entry per CDR3 protein. This sample has about 960,000 distinct CDR3 sequences; roughly 17% occur once, and the top ten carry 5.5% to 6.5%. The material sequenced was blood, either unsorted or a sorted T cell fraction (not recorded which). The receptor source for this set is a human donor who was either an allogeneic HSCT recipient or a stem cell or donor lymphocyte infusion donor (not recorded which). It is not recorded whose cells these are; they may come from a transplant donor. CDR3s include the opening cysteine and the closing phenylalanine or tryptophan. D genes are given only for firm matches.

TRBJ2-7,TRBV28,NA,CASSLMGTYEQYF
TRBJ1-5,TRBV20-1,NA,CSASPRNQPQHF
TRBJ2-6,TRBV7-3,NA,CASSPDGQANVLTF
TRBJ2-3,TRBV27,NA,CASSFAGSAQYF
TRBJ2-3,TRBV5-1,NA,CASSLVPRADTQYF
TRBJ2-5,TRBV20-1,NA,CSARDLGQETQYF
TRBJ2-1,TRBV10-3,NA,CAISGVSYNEQFF
TRBJ1-2,TRBV7-9,NA,CASSLAEGPSGGYTF
TRBJ2-2,TRBV5-6,NA,CASSLSPRRRGTGELFF
TRBJ2-5,TRBV12-3/TRBV12-4,NA,CASSPHAETQYF
TRBJ1-5,TRBV5-6,NA,CASSSRGRTNQPQHF
TRBJ2-3,TRBV29-1,TRBD2,CSVSGSFTDTQYF
TRBJ1-4,TRBV7-9,NA,CASSFSRQWDEKLFF
TRBJ2-1,TRBV7-9,TRBD2,CASSFALAGGSNEQFF
TRBJ2-7,TRBV5-1,TRBD1,CASSLAGQGYYEQYF
TRBJ2-5,TRBV20-1,TRBD2,CSARDLGLAGDGPEDYF
TRBJ2-4,TRBV7-8,NA,CASSPGRGSKNIQYF
TRBJ2-1,TRBV6-1,NA,CASSKSGTSYNEQFF
TRBJ2-1,TRBV24-1,TRBD1,CATSDPRQGIANEQFF
TRBJ1-1,TRBV29-1,NA,CSVPRRPNTEAFF
TRBJ1-5,TRBV20-1,TRBD1,CSALFGDSSNQPQHF
TRBJ2-3,TRBV12-3/TRBV12-4,NA,CATHVGPPDTQYF
TRBJ1-4,TRBV5-1,TRBD1,CASSFGTGVTNEKLFF
TRBJ2-7,TRBV29-1,NA,CSVVPFVKTEANEQYF